The 20 T cell receptor beta chains presented below share a single source sample, sequenced in a study of T cell responses to AZD1222 COVID-19 vaccine. Data came from immunoSEQ multiplex PCR; TCRdb stores just in-frame clones and leaves some out. The sample holds 120,000 or so clones, around 90% seen once. This specimen consisted of peripheral blood, obtained on day 0 of AZD1222 vaccination. The source is an adult in good health.

The rearrangement joins TRBV6-5 to TRBJ1-2, with 7 nucleotides matching TRBD1. With V trimmed by 6 bases and J by 6 bases, 10 bases remained unmatched. The CDR3 has 14 amino acids. CDR1 MNHEY and CDR2 SVGAGI come from the germline V gene. CDR3 protein: CASRVTGRLNGYTF. The CDR3, as DNA: TGTGCCAGCAGGGTGACAGGGAGGTTAAATGGCTACACCTTC.

Here the CDR3 reads CASSVEGAANEKLFF. CDR3 bases: TGTGCCAGCAGCGTAGAAGGGGCCGCTAATGAAAAACTGTTTTTT. V gene TRBV9 combines with J gene TRBJ1-4, with a possible D match to TRBD1 (5 bases). Trimming left V 0 bases short and J 3 bases short, with 9 bases between. The CDR3 extends over 15 amino acids. CDR1 and CDR2 (germline): SGDLS, YYNGEE. The variable domain in full, completed from reference TRBV9 and TRBJ1-4, reads DSGVTQTPKHLITATGQRVTLRCSPRSGDLSVYWYQQSLDQGLQFLIQYYNGEERAKGNILERFSAQQFPDLHSELNLSSLELGDSALYFCASSVEGAANEKLFFGSGTQLSVL.

J is TRBJ1-5 and V is TRBV29-1, with D possibly TRBD1 on 5 matching bases. This CDR3 comprises 13 residues. Trimming stripped 7 bases from V and 3 bases from J, with 13 bases between. From germline, CDR1 is SQVTM and CDR2 ANQGSEA. The CDR3 region is CSAMTEINQPQHF. The DNA for the CDR3 is TGCAGCGCCATGACAGAAATCAATCAGCCCCAGCATTTT.

The chain joins TRBV5-1 to TRBJ2-7; 8 bases align to TRBD2. This CDR3 has 15 residues. The germline V gene has CDR1 SGHRS and CDR2 YFSETQ. J lost 2 bases, V lost 4 bases, and 8 bases had no gene match. The CDR3 is CASSPGERETYEQYF. DNA for the CDR3: TGCGCCAGCAGCCCGGGGGAGCGGGAGACCTACGAGCAGTACTTC.

The chain carries TRBV7-9 and TRBJ2-7; 8 positions agree with TRBD1. Germline loops: CDR1 SEHNR, CDR2 FQNEAQ (reference sequence). This CDR3 is 13 amino acids long. Losses at the gene ends were 3 bases for V and 7 bases for J; bases not matched to a gene: 5. The CDR3 protein is CASSFDGTGEQYF. CDR3 in DNA: TGTGCCAGCAGCTTCGATGGGACAGGTGAGCAGTACTTC.

The table lists this clone with a count of one. This rearrangement joins TRBV9 to TRBJ2-7; 8 bases map to TRBD2. The trim removed 4 bases at V and 4 bases at J, leaving 7 bases unmatched. The CDR3 totals 14 residues. Germline values: CDR1 SGDLS, CDR2 YYNGEE. This chain's CDR3 is CASSYGTRGYEQYF. CDR3 DNA sequence: TGTGCCAGCAGCTACGGGACTAGGGGTTACGAGCAGTACTTC.

The CDR3 spells CASSPKGVRTDTQYF. The CDR3 DNA reads as TGTGCCAGCTCACCGAAAGGGGTCCGCACAGATACGCAGTATTTT. The genes are TRBV18 and TRBJ2-3, with D perhaps TRBD1 (5 bases). Per germline, CDR1 KGHSH and CDR2 LQKENI. The ends were cut back, 3 bases at V and 1 base at J, with 11 bases in the middle. This CDR3 has 15 amino acids.

V gene TRBV19 combines with J gene TRBJ1-2; weak D call: TRBD1 (5 bases). The V end was cut by 3 bases, the J end by 4 bases, with 9 bases between. CDR1 is LNHDA, CDR2 SQIVND, per germline (reference sequence). CDR3 length: 13 amino acids. The CDR3 loop is CASSIEGLYGYTF. The DNA for the CDR3 is TGTGCCAGTAGTATTGAGGGGCTCTATGGCTACACCTTC.

The J gene is TRBJ2-1, the V gene TRBV18, with 8 positions matching TRBD1. The CDR3 extends over 16 amino acids. Trimming at V came to 6 bases and at J to 6 bases, leaving 13 bases not matched to a gene. Germline V gives CDR1 KGHSH, CDR2 LQKENI. The CDR3 loop reads CASSRMDRVLTNEQFF. Written as DNA, the CDR3 is TGTGCCAGCTCCCGAATGGACAGGGTACTCACCAATGAGCAGTTCTTC.

V is TRBV29-1 and J is TRBJ2-7; 10 positions agree with TRBD1. Germline lookup yields CDR1 SQVTM and CDR2 ANQGSEA. There are 15 residues in the CDR3. Trimming took 4 bases from V and 2 from J; bases not matched to a gene: 8. The CDR3 here is CSVVKGTGVPYEQYF. The CDR3, as DNA: TGCAGCGTTGTAAAGGGGACAGGGGTTCCCTACGAGCAGTACTTC.

The chain couples TRBV5-5 to TRBJ2-3; a weak D match, TRBD2 (6 bases). CDR3 length: 13 residues. V lost 3 bases, J lost 2 bases, and 7 bases lay in between. Germline CDR1 reads SGHKS; CDR2 reads YYEKEE (reference sequence). The CDR3 DNA is TGTGCCAGCAGCTGGGACTTCACAGATACGCAGTATTTT. This gives the protein CASSWDFTDTQYF.

CDR3 sequence reads: CASGLGLAGAADTQYF. In nucleotides, the CDR3 is TGTGCTAGTGGTTTGGGACTAGCGGGAGCTGCAGATACGCAGTATTTT. V and J are TRBV12-5 and TRBJ2-3, with 12 positions matching TRBD2. In germline, CDR1 is LGHNT, CDR2 FRNRAP. The V segment lost 1 base and the J segment 4 bases; nucleotides outside the gene matches: 3. This CDR3 has 16 amino acids.

The chain employs TRBV6-2 or TRBV6-3 and TRBJ2-1; a possible D gene is TRBD2 (6 bases). V lost 4 bases and J 4 bases, leaving 17 bases between the germline ends. The CDR3 extends over 16 amino acids. Germline V gene data show CDR1 as MNHEY and CDR2 as SVGEGT. The CDR3 loop reads CASSSIRRERYNEQFF. CDR3 in DNA: TGTGCCAGCAGTTCGATAAGGAGGGAGAGGTACAATGAGCAGTTCTTC.

The chain recombines TRBV30 with TRBJ1-1, with D possibly TRBD1 on 5 matching bases. CDR3 length: 15 residues. Germline CDR1 GTSNPN, CDR2 SVGIG (reference sequence). Trimming cost V 1 base and J 6 bases, with 18 bases left between them. Here the CDR3 DNA reads TGTGCCTGGAGTGACTGGGGACCAATACGGGCTGAAGCTTTCTTT. Amino acids: CAWSDWGPIRAEAFF.

The chain links TRBV24-1 to TRBJ2-7, with D unresolved. Germline values: CDR1 KGHDR, CDR2 SFDVKD. This CDR3 spans 12 amino acids. V was clipped by 0 bases and J by 7 bases, with 6 bases between them. CDR3 nucleotides: TGTGCCACCAGTGATTTGTCAGGAGAGCAGTACTTC. This gives the protein CATSDLSGEQYF.

V usage is TRBV5-5 and J usage is TRBJ1-4, with D unresolved. V was trimmed by 4 bases and J by 0 bases, leaving 10 bases between them. CDR3 length equals 15 residues. The germline gives CDR1 SGHKS, CDR2 YYEKEE (reference sequence). The DNA of the CDR3 is TGTGCCAGCAGCCCCAGAGCCGCAACTAATGAAAAACTGTTTTTT. Amino acid sequence: CASSPRAATNEKLFF.

The chain recombines TRBV27 with TRBJ2-7; the D is unclear. The V end lost 6 bases, the J end lost 2 bases, and 20 bases lay between the germline ends. Per germline, CDR1 MNHEY and CDR2 SMNVEV (reference sequence). This CDR3 has 16 amino acids. CDR3 amino acids: CASRPMDAFKTYEQYF. CDR3 nucleotide sequence: TGTGCCAGCAGACCTATGGACGCCTTTAAAACCTACGAGCAGTACTTC.

CDR3 in DNA: TGCGCCAGCAGCCTCGGGACAGGGGACGAAAAACTGTTTTTT. Its protein product is CASSLGTGDEKLFF. The chain recombines TRBV5-1 with TRBJ1-4; TRBD1 agrees at 10 bases. V lost 4 bases, J lost 8 bases, and 5 bases stayed unmatched. CDR3 length: 14 residues. Germline V gives CDR1 SGHRS, CDR2 YFSETQ.

The chain couples TRBV25-1 to TRBJ2-7; TRBD1 agrees at 7 bases. This CDR3 spans 13 amino acids. Germline assignment: CDR1 MGHDK and CDR2 SYGVNS. The junction had 4 bases not matched to a gene; V was cut back by 5 bases and J by 3 bases. The CDR3, as DNA: TGTGCCAGCAGTACAGGGGCTTACTACGAGCAGTACTTC. Encoded protein: CASSTGAYYEQYF.

The chain carries TRBV9 and TRBJ2-1; TRBD1 aligns across 7 bases. From germline, CDR1 is SGDLS and CDR2 YYNGEE. This CDR3 is 15 amino acids long. J gave up 4 bases and V 0 bases, and 4 bases lay outside the gene matches. CDR3 in DNA: TGTGCCAGCAGCGTAGTAGGGGACAGATACAATGAGCAGTTCTTC. This sequence encodes CASSVVGDRYNEQFF.